Reported below is one T cell receptor beta chain. This clonotype was picked up many times. This receptor's antigen is unknown. Base quality data are lacking; no much larger clone is found one base away. The source of the sample is a study of T cells in Graves' hyperthyroidism and ophthalmopathy (dated by TCRdb to between 2018 and 2020). Looking at the study overall: To identify distinguishing TCR V-J signatures, a discovery cohort of around 100 patients was used, comprising 43 with Graves' ophthalmopathy and approximately 58 with stable Graves' hyperthyroidism. Following sampling, methimazole starting at 30 mg daily was given to hyperthyroidism patients, and high-dose intravenous methylprednisolone was given to ophthalmopathy patients. In addition, the study compared T-cell repertoires in thyroid tissue and in blood from five or six Graves' hyperthyroidism patients. The 90 or so discovery patients were randomly split 7:3 into training and test sets. An independent validation cohort of fewer than 20 hyperthyroidism patients and approximately 17 patients who later progressed to ophthalmopathy tested prospective prediction of ophthalmopathy. According to the paper, TCR Vbeta CDR3 sequencing was carried out on around 140 peripheral blood samples, which came from some 41 ophthalmopathy, fewer than 80 hyperthyroidism and some 17 progressor patients.

Exclusion was applied to patients with uncontrolled infections, other autoimmune diseases, pregnancy or lactation. Diagnoses were based on clinical symptoms, serum thyroxine and TRAb, thyroid ultrasound and orbital computed tomography. Total RNA was extracted with Trizol reagent, and quality was checked on an Agilent 2100 Bioanalyzer. What the work shows at the level of the full study, not this receptor alone: A 13 V-J signature model separated ophthalmopathy from stable hyperthyroidism, with over 85% sensitivity and just under 84% specificity in cross-validation and 80%/75% in testing. No statistical method was used to fix the sample size in advance, and group allocation was not hidden from the investigators. In validation, the model predicted progression to ophthalmopathy a median of around six months before onset, with about 70% sensitivity and just under 75% specificity. Blood samples also contained most of the expanded thyroid clonotypes (frequency above 0.001), which suggests that blood repertoires may reflect thyroid immune responses.

TCR beta CDR3 regions were amplified from RNA transcripts. A first-round RT-PCR of the TCR CDR3 used the HTBI primer set with the Qiagen OneStep RT-PCR kit. The libraries were constructed in a second round of multiplex PCR and then size-selected and purified. The libraries were sequenced on an Illumina HiSeq2000 using paired-end 100 bp reads. Under the source paper's analysis protocol: SOAPnuke was used to process the raw data, throwing out any read that contained adapters or uncalled bases, had a mean Phred below 15, or lacked an exact constant-primer or identifier match. COPE v1.2.5 was used to merge high-quality paired reads, and clonotypes were defined as unique nucleotide sequences. Clonotypes were aligned to IMGT TRBV, TRBD and TRBJ reference segments using MiTCR v1.1. Analysis was restricted to V-J combinations with a frequency above 0.0001, which covered over 98% of repertoires. A TCS score was defined as the ratio between F50 (clonal expansion) and ExV (chaos), using BLOSUM62-based TCRdist between CDR3 peptides within each V-J. Welch's t-statistics and random forest reduced 500 to 650 V-J features to 13, which were used in a naive Bayes classifier (R e1071). The similarity between thyroid and blood repertoires was quantified using the Morisita-Horn index. In-frame beta chains were kept once TCRdb had trimmed the public reads at Q25 with fastp and called clones with MiXCR. Merged by CDR3 protein, the rows form single entries marked with the most common genes and DNA. None of the V and J calls come from the authors' own analysis; TCRdb made them. Present in this sample are 550,000 to 700,000 distinct CDR3 sequences, approximately 44% of which were seen just once. The ten largest clones take up around 17% of the sample.

The receptor was derived from an adult woman with Graves' disease, either hyperthyroidism or ophthalmopathy (not recorded which). Sequenced input: peripheral blood or thyroid tissue (not recorded which).

CDR3 reads: CASSPSSGKLFF. The nucleotides are TGTGCCAGCAGTCCAAGCTCGGGGAAACTGTTTTTT. This chain is built from TRBV6-6 and TRBJ1-4; no D segment can be confidently identified. V loses 5 bases of germline sequence and J loses 11 bases, and the interval between the two ends is 12 bases. CDR1 MNHNY and CDR2 SVGAGI are derived from the germline V gene (reference sequence). Spanning cysteine to phenylalanine, the CDR3 consists of 12 amino acids. Of the read, only the CDR3 DNA is kept; its 36 bases are in frame from base 1.